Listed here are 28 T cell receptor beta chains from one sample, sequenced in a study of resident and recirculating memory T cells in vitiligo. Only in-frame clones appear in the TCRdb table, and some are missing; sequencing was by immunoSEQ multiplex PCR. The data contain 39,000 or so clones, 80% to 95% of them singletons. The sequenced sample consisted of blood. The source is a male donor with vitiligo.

The CDR3 reads CASSLRTAYEQYF. CDR3 bases: TGTGCCAGCAGCCTCCGGACAGCCTACGAGCAGTACTTC. V usage is TRBV7-2 and J usage is TRBJ2-7; a possible D gene is TRBD1 (6 bases). Trimming pared 5 bases from V and 2 bases from J, leaving 10 bases between. The CDR3 sequence is 13 residues long. Germline CDR1 SGHTA, CDR2 FQGNSA.

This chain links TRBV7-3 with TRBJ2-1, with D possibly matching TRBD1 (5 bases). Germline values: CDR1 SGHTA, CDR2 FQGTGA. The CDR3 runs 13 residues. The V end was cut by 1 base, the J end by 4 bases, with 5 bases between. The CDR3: CASSLRQYNEQFF. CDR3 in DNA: TGTGCCAGCAGCTTAAGACAGTACAATGAGCAGTTCTTC.

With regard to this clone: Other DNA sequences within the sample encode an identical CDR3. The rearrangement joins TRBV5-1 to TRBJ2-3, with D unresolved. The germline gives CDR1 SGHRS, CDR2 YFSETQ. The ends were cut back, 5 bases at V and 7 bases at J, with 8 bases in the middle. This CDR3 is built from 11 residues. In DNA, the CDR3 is TGCGCCAGCAGATTCGGGTATACGCAGTATTTT. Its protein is CASRFGYTQYF.

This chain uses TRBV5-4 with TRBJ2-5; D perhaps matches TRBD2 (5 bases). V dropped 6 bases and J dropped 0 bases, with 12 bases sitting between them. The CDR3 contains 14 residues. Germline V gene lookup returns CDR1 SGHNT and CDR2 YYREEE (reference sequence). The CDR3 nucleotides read TGTGCCAGCACCACCCCCGGGAACCAAGAGACCCAGTACTTC. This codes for CASTTPGNQETQYF.

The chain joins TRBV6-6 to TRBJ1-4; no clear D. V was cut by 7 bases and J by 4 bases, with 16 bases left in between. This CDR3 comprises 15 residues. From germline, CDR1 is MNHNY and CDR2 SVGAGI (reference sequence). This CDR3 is CASTPAGAINEKLFF. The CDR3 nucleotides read TGTGCCAGCACCCCCGCCGGAGCGATTAATGAAAAACTGTTTTTT.

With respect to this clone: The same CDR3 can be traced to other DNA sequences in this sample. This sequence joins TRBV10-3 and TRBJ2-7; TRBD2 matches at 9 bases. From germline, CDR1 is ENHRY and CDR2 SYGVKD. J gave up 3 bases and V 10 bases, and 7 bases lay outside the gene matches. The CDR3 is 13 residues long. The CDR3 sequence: CATQTSGSYEQYF. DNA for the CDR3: TGTGCCACCCAGACTAGCGGAAGCTACGAGCAGTACTTC.

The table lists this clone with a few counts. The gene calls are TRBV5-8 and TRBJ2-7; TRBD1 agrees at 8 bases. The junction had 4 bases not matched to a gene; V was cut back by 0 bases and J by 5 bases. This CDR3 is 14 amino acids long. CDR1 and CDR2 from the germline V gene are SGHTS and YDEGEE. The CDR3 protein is CASSLGQGADEQYF. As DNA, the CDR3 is TGTGCCAGCAGCTTGGGGCAGGGGGCCGACGAGCAGTACTTC.

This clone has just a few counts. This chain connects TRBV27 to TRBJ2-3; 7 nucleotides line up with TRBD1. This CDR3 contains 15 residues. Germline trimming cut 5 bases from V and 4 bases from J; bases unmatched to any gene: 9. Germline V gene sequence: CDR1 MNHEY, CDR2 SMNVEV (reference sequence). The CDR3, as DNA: TGTGCCAGCAGTGGACAGGCACCCTACCCAGATACGCAGTATTTT. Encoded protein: CASSGQAPYPDTQYF.

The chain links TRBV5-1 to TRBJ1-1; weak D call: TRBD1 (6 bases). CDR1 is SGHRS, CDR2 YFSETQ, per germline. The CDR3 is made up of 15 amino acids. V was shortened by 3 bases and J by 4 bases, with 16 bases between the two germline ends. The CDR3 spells CASSSIGGAGTEAFF. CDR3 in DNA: TGCGCCAGCAGCTCGATAGGGGGGGCTGGCACTGAAGCTTTCTTT.

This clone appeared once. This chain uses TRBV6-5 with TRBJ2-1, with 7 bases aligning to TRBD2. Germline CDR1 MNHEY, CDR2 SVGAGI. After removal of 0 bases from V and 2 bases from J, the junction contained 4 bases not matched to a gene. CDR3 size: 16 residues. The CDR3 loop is CASSYSGGGTYNEQFF. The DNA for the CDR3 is TGTGCCAGCAGTTACTCTGGGGGGGGAACCTACAATGAGCAGTTCTTC.

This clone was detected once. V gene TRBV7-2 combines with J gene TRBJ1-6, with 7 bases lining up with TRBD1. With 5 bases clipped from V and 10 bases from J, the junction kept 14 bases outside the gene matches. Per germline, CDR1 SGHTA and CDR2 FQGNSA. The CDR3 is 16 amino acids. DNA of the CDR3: TGTGCCAGCAGCCATGAAGGGACAGTCAAAGGCTCACCCCTCCACTTT. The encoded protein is CASSHEGTVKGSPLHF.

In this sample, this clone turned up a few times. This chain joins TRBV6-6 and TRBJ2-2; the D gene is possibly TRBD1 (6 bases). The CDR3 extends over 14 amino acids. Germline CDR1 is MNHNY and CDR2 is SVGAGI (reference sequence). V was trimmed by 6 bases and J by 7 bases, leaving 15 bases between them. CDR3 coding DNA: TGTGCCAGCAGAGCTACAGGGTGGGGCGGGGAGCTGTTTTTT. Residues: CASRATGWGGELFF.

CDR3: CASSVDLEGEQYF. CDR3 nucleotide sequence: TGTGCCAGCAGCGTAGACCTGGAGGGCGAGCAGTACTTC. This chain connects TRBV9 to TRBJ2-7; the D gene is possibly TRBD2 (6 bases). This CDR3 region has 13 residues. The V gene lost 0 bases and the J gene lost 6 bases, with 10 bases spanning the gap. Germline V gene sequence: CDR1 SGDLS, CDR2 YYNGEE.

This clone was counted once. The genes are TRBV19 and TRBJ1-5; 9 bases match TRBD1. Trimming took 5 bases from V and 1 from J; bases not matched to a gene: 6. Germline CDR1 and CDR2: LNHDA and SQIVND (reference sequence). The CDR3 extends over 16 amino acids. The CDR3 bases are TGTGCCAGTAGTGTCACCGGGACAGGGAGCAATCAGCCCCAGCATTTT. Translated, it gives CASSVTGTGSNQPQHF.

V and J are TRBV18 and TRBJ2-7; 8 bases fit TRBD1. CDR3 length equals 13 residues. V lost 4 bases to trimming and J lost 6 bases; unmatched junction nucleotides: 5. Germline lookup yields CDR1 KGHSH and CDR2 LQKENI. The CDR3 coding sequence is TGTGCCAGCTCACTCCGACAGGGGTCCGAGCAGTACTTC. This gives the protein CASSLRQGSEQYF.

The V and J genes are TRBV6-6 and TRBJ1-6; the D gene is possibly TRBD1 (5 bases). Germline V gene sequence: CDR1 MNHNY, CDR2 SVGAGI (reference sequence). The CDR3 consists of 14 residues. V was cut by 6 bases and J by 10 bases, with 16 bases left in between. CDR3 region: CASRPLGGGSPLHF. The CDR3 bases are TGTGCCAGCAGACCCCTCGGGGGGGGATCACCCCTCCACTTT.

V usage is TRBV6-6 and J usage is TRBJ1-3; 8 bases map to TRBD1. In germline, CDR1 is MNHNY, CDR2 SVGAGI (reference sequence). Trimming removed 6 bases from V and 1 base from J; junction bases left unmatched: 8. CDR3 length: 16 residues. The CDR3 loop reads CASSPETGVSGNTIYF. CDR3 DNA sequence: TGTGCCAGCAGCCCCGAGACAGGGGTGTCTGGAAACACCATATATTTT.

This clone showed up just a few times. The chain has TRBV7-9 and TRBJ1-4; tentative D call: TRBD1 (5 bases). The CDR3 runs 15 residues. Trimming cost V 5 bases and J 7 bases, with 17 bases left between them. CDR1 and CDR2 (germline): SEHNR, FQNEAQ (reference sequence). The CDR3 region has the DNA TGTGCCAGCAGCCTCGACCAGGGTCGCGCTGAAAAACTGTTTTTT. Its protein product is CASSLDQGRAEKLFF.

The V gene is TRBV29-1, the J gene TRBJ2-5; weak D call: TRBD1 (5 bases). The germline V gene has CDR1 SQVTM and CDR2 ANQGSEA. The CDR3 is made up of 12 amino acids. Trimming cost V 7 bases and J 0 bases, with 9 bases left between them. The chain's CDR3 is CSGVQDQETQYF. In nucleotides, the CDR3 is TGCAGCGGTGTACAGGACCAAGAGACCCAGTACTTC.

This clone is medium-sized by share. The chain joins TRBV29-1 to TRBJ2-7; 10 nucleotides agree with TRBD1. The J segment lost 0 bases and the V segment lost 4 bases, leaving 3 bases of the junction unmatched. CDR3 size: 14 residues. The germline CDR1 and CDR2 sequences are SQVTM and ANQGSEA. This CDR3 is CSVAGQGISYEQYF. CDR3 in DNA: TGCAGCGTTGCGGGACAGGGGATCTCCTACGAGCAGTACTTC.

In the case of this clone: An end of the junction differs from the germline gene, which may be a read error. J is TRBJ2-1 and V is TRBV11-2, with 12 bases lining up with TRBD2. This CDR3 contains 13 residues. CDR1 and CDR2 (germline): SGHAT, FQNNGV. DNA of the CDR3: TGTGCCAGCAGCACCTCTAGCGGGGGGGCTTTGGTCTTC. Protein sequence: CASSTSSGGALVF.

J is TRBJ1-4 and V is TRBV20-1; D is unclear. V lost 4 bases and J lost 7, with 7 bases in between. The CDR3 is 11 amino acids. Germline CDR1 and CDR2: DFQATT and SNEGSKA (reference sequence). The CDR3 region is CSANLFEKLFF. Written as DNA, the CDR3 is TGCAGTGCTAACCTATTTGAAAAACTGTTTTTT.

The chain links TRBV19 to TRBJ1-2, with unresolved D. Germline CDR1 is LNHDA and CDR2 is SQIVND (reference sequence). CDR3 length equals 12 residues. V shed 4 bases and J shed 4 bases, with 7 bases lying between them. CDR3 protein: CASSRTGYGYTF. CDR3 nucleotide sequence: TGTGCCAGTAGTAGGACTGGCTATGGCTACACCTTC.

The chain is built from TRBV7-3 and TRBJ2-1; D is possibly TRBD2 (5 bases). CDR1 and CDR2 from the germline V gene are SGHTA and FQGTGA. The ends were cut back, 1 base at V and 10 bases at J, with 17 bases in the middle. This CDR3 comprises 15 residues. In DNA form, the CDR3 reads TGTGCCAGCAGCTTAAGAGCGGTCAGGTCCGGAGAGCAGTTCTTC. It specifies CASSLRAVRSGEQFF.

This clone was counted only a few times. The DNA of the CDR3 is TGTGCCAGCACCGGGACAGGCCGCTACACCTTC. Its translation: CASTGTGRYTF. V is TRBV5-4 and J is TRBJ1-2, with 8 bases identical to TRBD1. Germline CDR1 and CDR2: SGHNT and YYREEE (reference sequence). Unmatched junction bases numbered 4, after V lost 6 bases and J lost 9 bases. CDR3 length: 11 amino acids.

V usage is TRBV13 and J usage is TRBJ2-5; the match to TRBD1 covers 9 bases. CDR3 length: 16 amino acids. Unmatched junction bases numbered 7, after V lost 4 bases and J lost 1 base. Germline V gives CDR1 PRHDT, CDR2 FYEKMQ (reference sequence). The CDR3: CASSSPSDRGQETQYF. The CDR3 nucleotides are TGTGCCAGCAGCTCCCCATCGGACAGGGGCCAAGAGACCCAGTACTTC.

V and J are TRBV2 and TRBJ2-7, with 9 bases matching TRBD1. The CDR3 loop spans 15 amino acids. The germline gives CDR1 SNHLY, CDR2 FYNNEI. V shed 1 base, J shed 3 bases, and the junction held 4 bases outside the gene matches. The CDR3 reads CASSEGTGVLYEQYF. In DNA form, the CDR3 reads TGTGCCAGCAGTGAAGGGACAGGGGTACTCTACGAGCAGTACTTC.

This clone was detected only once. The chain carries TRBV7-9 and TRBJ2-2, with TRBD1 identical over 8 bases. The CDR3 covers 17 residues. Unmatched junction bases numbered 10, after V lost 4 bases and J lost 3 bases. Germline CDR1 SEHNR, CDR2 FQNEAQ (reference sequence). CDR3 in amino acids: CASSSRGAGGDTGELFF. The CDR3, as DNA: TGTGCCAGCAGCTCGAGGGGGGCAGGGGGCGACACCGGGGAGCTGTTTTTT.